These 29 T cell receptor beta chains originate from one sample sequenced in a study of cytomegalovirus exposure and HLA in healthy donors. With 60 Vbeta and 13 Jbeta primers, the PCR was carried out. Generated by immunoSEQ multiplex PCR, the TCRdb table keeps only in-frame clones and is missing some. The table has over 95,000 clones, roughly 67% seen once. The sequenced material came from PBMCs. The receptors shown here come from a man between 18 and 29 years old in good health and CMV-seropositive.

The chain recombines TRBV5-1 with TRBJ1-1, with TRBD1 identical over 9 bases. Trimming cost V 0 bases and J 6 bases; bases outside gene matches: 15. The CDR3 runs 18 residues. Per germline, CDR1 SGHRS and CDR2 YFSETQ. CDR3 protein: CASSLAGTGSGFMAEAFF. CDR3 nucleotides: TGCGCCAGCAGCTTGGCCGGGACAGGGAGTGGGTTTATGGCTGAAGCTTTCTTT.

J is TRBJ1-5 and V is TRBV7-2, with a possible D match to TRBD1 (6 bases). The CDR3 runs 15 residues. Trimming cost V 1 base and J 7 bases, with 14 bases left between them. The germline V gene has CDR1 SGHTA and CDR2 FQGNSA. The CDR3 DNA follows: TGTGCCAGCAGCTTAGTGGGGGGGGCGGGACAGCCCCAGCATTTT. Encoded protein: CASSLVGGAGQPQHF.

V and J are TRBV7-6 and TRBJ1-3, with D possibly being TRBD1 (5 bases). Germline V lookup: CDR1 SGHVS, CDR2 FNYEAQ. CDR3 size: 16 residues. Trimming shortened V by 4 bases and J by 4 bases, and 17 bases separated the two germline ends. The CDR3 loop is CASSYETVSRGNTIYF. CDR3 in DNA: TGTGCCAGCAGCTACGAGACAGTTTCGAGGGGAAACACCATATATTTT.

V is TRBV7-9 and J is TRBJ1-5; D is perhaps TRBD1 (6 bases). Germline lookup yields CDR1 SEHNR and CDR2 FQNEAQ (reference sequence). Trimming stripped 5 bases from V and 9 bases from J, with 14 bases between. This CDR3 has 13 amino acids. The CDR3 DNA follows: TGTGCCAGCAGCCCAACAGGGCTCGGGCCCCAGCATTTT. Translated, it gives CASSPTGLGPQHF.

The chain couples TRBV10-2 to TRBJ1-2, with D hard to call. CDR1 is WSHSY, CDR2 SAAADI, per germline. Trimming stripped 5 bases from V and 4 bases from J, with 11 bases between. CDR3 length: 13 residues. CDR3 residues: CASSPREGYGYTF. CDR3 coding DNA: TGCGCCAGCAGTCCGAGGGAAGGCTATGGCTACACCTTC.

This clone was counted a few times. The chain uses TRBV6-1 and TRBJ1-5, with a possible D match to TRBD1 (5 bases). Germline lookup yields CDR1 MNHNS and CDR2 SASEGT. V lost 2 bases to trimming and J lost 0 bases, with 11 bases between them. This CDR3 contains 16 residues. CDR3 nucleotides: TGTGCCAGCAGTGAAAAGGGGCTTAGTAGCAATCAGCCCCAGCATTTT. Translating it yields CASSEKGLSSNQPQHF.

V is TRBV19 and J is TRBJ1-4; the D is unclear. The CDR3 covers 15 residues. Germline CDR1 LNHDA, CDR2 SQIVND (reference sequence). V dropped 1 base and J dropped 7 bases, with 13 bases sitting between them. The chain's CDR3 is CASSIGFRFGEKLFF. CDR3 in DNA: TGTGCCAGTAGTATAGGGTTCAGGTTCGGTGAAAAACTGTTTTTT.

The gene calls are TRBV6-8 and TRBJ2-1, with 11 bases identical to TRBD2. V gave up 6 bases and J gave up 5 bases; unmatched junction bases: 3. Germline-derived CDR1 and CDR2 are MNHGY and SAAAGT. The CDR3 length is 14 residues. The DNA of the CDR3 is TGTGCCAGCAGGTCTAGCGGGGGGAACAATGAGCAGTTCTTC. As protein: CASRSSGGNNEQFF.

This chain links TRBV5-1 with TRBJ2-4; 8 bases agree with TRBD2. The CDR3 is 18 amino acids. Germline V gene lookup returns CDR1 SGHRS and CDR2 YFSETQ. V was pared by 0 bases and J by 8 bases, with 16 bases of the junction left unmatched. As DNA, the CDR3 is TGCGCCAGCAGCTTGGAGGTAGCGGGGAGAGGAAGAGGATACATTCAGTACTTC. Its translation: CASSLEVAGRGRGYIQYF.

V usage is TRBV11-2 and J usage is TRBJ1-1; D possibly corresponds to TRBD1 (5 bases). The CDR3 totals 16 residues. The ends were cut back, 1 base at V and 0 bases at J, with 12 bases in the middle. The germline CDR1 and CDR2 sequences are SGHAT and FQNNGV. The CDR3 protein is CASSLVGPGLNTEAFF. The CDR3 DNA reads as TGTGCCAGCAGCTTAGTGGGGCCCGGCTTGAACACTGAAGCTTTCTTT.

This chain links TRBV5-6 with TRBJ2-5; 9 bases agree with TRBD2. The CDR3 is 16 residues long. Trimming removed 0 bases from V and 5 bases from J; junction bases left unmatched: 8. The germline gives CDR1 SGHDT, CDR2 YYEEEE. The CDR3 is CASSLAVSGGRETQYF. The CDR3 nucleotides are TGTGCCAGCAGCTTGGCCGTTAGCGGGGGCAGGGAGACCCAGTACTTC.

The table lists this clone with a few counts. Other nucleotide sequences in the sample specify the same CDR3. The chain uses TRBV7-2 and TRBJ2-1, with 10 bases fitting TRBD2. The V gene's germline CDR1 is SGHTA and CDR2 FQGNSA. The CDR3 extends over 15 amino acids. V lost 4 bases and J lost 4; bases outside the gene matches: 4. The CDR3 DNA is TGTGCCAGCAGCTCGGCTAGCGGGGGTTACAATGAGCAGTTCTTC. Protein sequence: CASSSASGGYNEQFF. Looking up the rest from reference TRBV7-2 and TRBJ2-1 gives the full variable domain: GAGVSQSPSNKVTEKGKDVELRCDPISGHTALYWYRQSLGQGLEFLIYFQGNSAPDKSGLPSDRFSAERTGGSVSTLTIQRTQQEDSAVYLCASSSASGGYNEQFFGPGTRLTVL.

The J gene is TRBJ1-2, the V gene TRBV19; D gene unclear. Trimming removed 2 bases from V and 4 bases from J, with 8 bases in between. Germline values: CDR1 LNHDA, CDR2 SQIVND (reference sequence). CDR3 length equals 13 residues. CDR3 sequence: CASSIPGSYGYTF. In DNA form, the CDR3 reads TGTGCCAGTAGTATACCGGGAAGCTATGGCTACACCTTC.

This clone appeared once. The J gene is TRBJ2-5, the V gene TRBV4-2; TRBD1 agrees at 11 bases. The CDR3 totals 15 residues. The germline gives CDR1 LGHNA, CDR2 YNFKEQ. The V and J ends lost 3 bases and 5 bases, in that order; junction bases with no gene match: 5. This CDR3 is CASSHPDRGRETQYF. Here the CDR3 DNA reads TGTGCCAGCAGCCACCCGGACAGGGGGCGGGAGACCCAGTACTTC.

The V gene is TRBV10-3, the J gene TRBJ2-3; 9 bases fit TRBD1. The CDR3 totals 13 residues. Trimming removed 7 bases from V and 3 bases from J; junction bases left unmatched: 2. Germline assignment: CDR1 ENHRY and CDR2 SYGVKD. CDR3 nucleotide sequence: TGTGCCATCAATGGACAGGGGACAGATACGCAGTATTTT. Residues: CAINGQGTDTQYF.

The chain carries TRBV15 and TRBJ2-5, with TRBD2 as a possible D gene (5 bases). The germline gives CDR1 LNHNV, CDR2 YYDKDF (reference sequence). The CDR3 is 16 residues long. V was trimmed by 2 bases and J by 5 bases, leaving 18 bases between them. CDR3 sequence: CATSRPMLRETETQYF. CDR3 bases: TGTGCCACCAGCAGACCCATGTTACGGGAAACGGAGACCCAGTACTTC.

The rearrangement joins TRBV19 to TRBJ2-3; the D is unclear. Germline V lookup: CDR1 LNHDA, CDR2 SQIVND (reference sequence). The CDR3 covers 14 residues. With 1 base removed from V and 0 bases from J, the gap between germline ends came to 5 bases. As DNA, the CDR3 is TGTGCCAGTAGTATAGTCCTTAGCACAGATACGCAGTATTTT. Translation: CASSIVLSTDTQYF.

This clone was seen a few times. V is TRBV2 and J is TRBJ1-5, with TRBD1 identical over 7 bases. This CDR3 contains 14 residues. After removal of 6 bases from V and 8 bases from J, the junction contained 10 bases not matched to a gene. The germline gives CDR1 SNHLY, CDR2 FYNNEI. CDR3 coding DNA: TGTGCCAGCAGGGGGACAGTCCGAGGGAAGCCCCAGCATTTT. Protein sequence: CASRGTVRGKPQHF.

The V and J genes are TRBV9 and TRBJ1-6, with D perhaps TRBD1 (5 bases). This CDR3 spans 13 amino acids. Trimming cost V 2 bases and J 10 bases, with 10 bases left between them. Germline V gene sequence: CDR1 SGDLS, CDR2 YYNGEE. The CDR3 is CASSVPGNSPLHF. Here the CDR3 DNA reads TGTGCCAGCAGCGTGCCAGGGAACTCACCCCTCCACTTT. The full variable domain, its missing parts supplied by reference TRBV9 and TRBJ1-6, is DSGVTQTPKHLITATGQRVTLRCSPRSGDLSVYWYQQSLDQGLQFLIQYYNGEERAKGNILERFSAQQFPDLHSELNLSSLELGDSALYFCASSVPGNSPLHFGNGTRLTVT.

The chain joins TRBV6-5 to TRBJ1-1; D remains unclear. Trimming left V 6 bases short and J 4 bases short, with 6 bases between. Germline CDR1 reads MNHEY; CDR2 reads SVGAGI. The CDR3 spans 11 residues. The CDR3 loop is CASRSVTEAFF. In DNA, the CDR3 is TGTGCCAGCAGGTCGGTCACTGAAGCTTTCTTT.

This rearrangement joins TRBV5-1 to TRBJ2-3; 7 positions agree with TRBD1. The CDR3 consists of 16 residues. Germline loops: CDR1 SGHRS, CDR2 YFSETQ. J was trimmed by 4 bases and V by 3 bases; bases with no gene match: 11. The CDR3 DNA is TGCGCCAGCAGCTCAAGAGGGGACAGCCGGCCAGATACGCAGTATTTT. Translated, it gives CASSSRGDSRPDTQYF.

This chain uses TRBV2 with TRBJ2-2; no firm D call. CDR1 is SNHLY and CDR2 is FYNNEI in the germline V gene. Deletions cut 4 bases from V and 1 base from J, with 4 bases between. CDR3 length: 13 residues. The chain's CDR3 is CASSARNTGELFF. CDR3 nucleotides: TGTGCCAGCAGTGCGAGGAACACCGGGGAGCTGTTTTTT.

This clone was seen just once. The genes are TRBV6-6 and TRBJ2-4; TRBD1 aligns across 7 bases. CDR3 length: 14 residues. CDR1 and CDR2 (germline): MNHNY, SVGAGI (reference sequence). The trim removed 6 bases at V and 4 bases at J, leaving 6 bases unmatched. For the CDR3, the DNA is TGTGCCAGCAGACTCCCGGGACAGAAAAACATTCAGTACTTC. This sequence encodes CASRLPGQKNIQYF.

V usage is TRBV7-2 and J usage is TRBJ2-2; 10 bases are a match to TRBD2. J was trimmed by 4 bases and V by 2 bases; bases with no gene match: 7. The germline gives CDR1 SGHTA, CDR2 FQGNSA. The CDR3 loop spans 17 amino acids. The CDR3 sequence: CASSLYRTSGVTGELFF. The CDR3 DNA follows: TGTGCCAGCAGCTTATACCGTACTAGCGGGGTCACCGGGGAGCTGTTTTTT.

The gene calls are TRBV7-9 and TRBJ2-2; 8 nucleotides agree with TRBD2. Germline CDR1 is SEHNR and CDR2 is FQNEAQ (reference sequence). V dropped 0 bases and J dropped 4; count of bases not matched to a gene: 4. The CDR3 is 16 amino acids. The CDR3: CASSLASGGITGELFF. CDR3 sequence (DNA): TGTGCCAGCAGCTTAGCGAGCGGGGGCATCACCGGGGAGCTGTTTTTT.

This rearrangement joins TRBV12-5 to TRBJ2-3; TRBD1 is a possible D gene (6 bases). CDR1 is LGHNT, CDR2 FRNRAP, per germline. This CDR3 spans 15 amino acids. Trimming removed 1 base at V and 2 bases at J, with 10 bases between. The CDR3 reads CASGLATGNTDTQYF. The CDR3 DNA reads TGTGCTAGTGGTTTGGCGACAGGTAACACAGATACGCAGTATTTT.

The chain joins TRBV19 to TRBJ1-5, with 7 bases identical to TRBD1. The CDR3 totals 14 residues. The germline V gene has CDR1 LNHDA and CDR2 SQIVND (reference sequence). V gave up 9 bases and J gave up 4 bases; unmatched junction bases: 9. The CDR3 spells CASREDRLNQPQHF. CDR3 in DNA: TGTGCCAGCCGCGAGGACAGGCTAAATCAGCCCCAGCATTTT.

The chain has TRBV10-1 and TRBJ1-6; 8 nucleotides align to TRBD1. V lost 6 bases, J lost 7 bases, and 2 bases stayed unmatched. Germline CDR1 is WNHNN and CDR2 is SYGVQD (reference sequence). The CDR3 has 13 residues. The CDR3 nucleotides are TGCGCCAGCAGCGGACAGGGAAATTCACCCCTCCACTTT. Its protein product is CASSGQGNSPLHF.

This clone has just a few counts. The chain recombines TRBV28 with TRBJ1-6; tentative D call: TRBD1 (5 bases). Germline CDR1 MDHEN, CDR2 SYDVKM. The CDR3 extends over 14 amino acids. V was cut by 3 bases and J by 14 bases, with 17 bases left in between. The CDR3 loop is CASSFTAGGLALHF. The DNA of the CDR3 is TGTGCCAGCAGTTTTACCGCGGGGGGATTGGCCCTCCACTTT.